These 16 T cell receptor beta chains were sequenced from one sample in a study of blood T cells in healthy people across ages. The use of a sample-barcoded 5' primer and a J-beta primer mix characterized a second PCR of about 7 to 12 cycles. MiXCR was run by TCRdb on the 5' RACE reads, yielding one entry per CDR3 protein. The sample records about 1,500,000 distinct CDR3 sequences, 25% to 30% being singletons. The sequenced sample was blood. The receptors were sampled from a woman in her thirties in good health.

This clonotype was detected many times. This sequence joins TRBV5-1 and TRBJ2-5; D is ambiguous. Germline-derived CDR1 and CDR2 are SGHRS and YFSETQ. The CDR3 is 13 residues long. V was pared by 1 base and J by 11 bases, with 15 bases between. CDR3 nucleotide sequence: TGCGCCAGCAGCTTGACGATTACCCAGGAGCAGTACTTC. Amino acids: CASSLTITQEQYF.

This clonotype showed up many times. The chain combines TRBV20-1 with TRBJ2-7; D is perhaps TRBD2 (5 bases). The V and J ends lost 5 bases and 3 bases respectively, with 17 bases between them. Germline V gives CDR1 DFQATT, CDR2 SNEGSKA (reference sequence). This CDR3 is 14 amino acids long. CDR3 DNA sequence: TGCAGTGCTTTAAGGGAGTTTCAGAACTACGAGCAGTACTTC. Encoded protein: CSALREFQNYEQYF.

This clonotype was seen at least ten times. The chain combines TRBV6-1 with TRBJ2-7; a weak D match, TRBD2 (6 bases). Germline CDR1 MNHNS, CDR2 SASEGT. Trimming pared 7 bases from V and 0 bases from J, leaving 13 bases between. This CDR3 has 14 amino acids. The CDR3 spells CASTAGTLSYEQYF. The CDR3 DNA is TGTGCCAGCACCGCCGGGACTCTCTCCTACGAGCAGTACTTC.

The V gene is TRBV7-9, the J gene TRBJ2-4; a weak D match, TRBD1 (6 bases). The CDR3 has 14 amino acids. Trimming stripped 3 bases from V and 4 bases from J, with 10 bases between. In germline, CDR1 is SEHNR, CDR2 FQNEAQ (reference sequence). CDR3 loop: CASSFVGQKNIQYF. CDR3 nucleotides: TGTGCCAGCAGCTTCGTGGGACAAAAAAACATTCAGTACTTC.

The chain combines TRBV20-1 with TRBJ2-7; 8 bases are shared with TRBD2. The CDR3 is 14 amino acids. CDR1 is DFQATT, CDR2 SNEGSKA, per germline (reference sequence). Unmatched junction bases numbered 12, after V lost 6 bases and J lost 5 bases. The DNA of the CDR3 is TGCAGTGCCCCGGGGGGGAGCGGGAGCCACGAGCAGTACTTC. It specifies CSAPGGSGSHEQYF.

V and J are TRBV12-3 or TRBV12-4 and TRBJ1-1, with D maybe TRBD1 (6 bases). The CDR3 consists of 16 residues. V lost 6 bases and J lost 3, with 20 bases in between. This CDR3 reads CASSPWNRVADTEAFF. CDR3 in DNA: TGTGCCAGCAGCCCGTGGAACAGGGTAGCGGACACTGAAGCTTTCTTT.

This clonotype was observed at least ten times. CDR3 sequence: CASSQVPGLQYF. The DNA of the CDR3 is TGTGCCAGCAGCCAAGTCCCGGGCTTGCAGTACTTC. The chain links TRBV14 to TRBJ2-4; D is ambiguous. Trimming cost V 1 base and J 13 bases, with 11 bases left between them. The CDR3 is made up of 12 amino acids. Germline CDR1 reads SGHDN; CDR2 reads FVKESK.

The V and J genes are TRBV5-1 and TRBJ2-7, with TRBD2 matching over 10 bases. This CDR3 is built from 17 residues. J gave up 1 base and V 3 bases, and 10 bases lay outside the gene matches. CDR1 and CDR2 from the germline V gene are SGHRS and YFSETQ. CDR3 loop: CASSWAGTSDGSYEQYF. CDR3 in DNA: TGCGCCAGCAGCTGGGCCGGGACTAGCGACGGATCCTACGAGCAGTACTTC.

This sequence joins TRBV5-1 and TRBJ2-7; perhaps TRBD2 as D (5 bases). This CDR3 contains 16 residues. Trimming took off 0 bases at V and 0 bases at J, with 13 bases between the two ends. CDR1 and CDR2 from the germline V gene are SGHRS and YFSETQ. The CDR3 reads CASSLGFGGPSYEQYF. DNA for the CDR3: TGCGCCAGCAGCTTGGGATTCGGAGGCCCCTCCTACGAGCAGTACTTC.

This sequence joins TRBV6-6 and TRBJ2-7; D perhaps matches TRBD2 (5 bases). Per germline, CDR1 MNHNY and CDR2 SVGAGI (reference sequence). V shed 11 bases and J shed 5 bases, with 22 bases lying between them. The CDR3 has 14 amino acids. This chain's CDR3 is CAVSRSYDGDEQYF. CDR3 nucleotide sequence: TGTGCCGTATCAAGGTCCTACGACGGGGACGAGCAGTACTTC.

This clonotype showed up just a few times. This sequence joins TRBV4-3 and TRBJ2-4; 7 positions agree with TRBD2. Germline V gene data show CDR1 as LGHNA and CDR2 as YSLEER. Trimming took 3 bases from V and 3 from J; bases not matched to a gene: 8. The CDR3 length is 16 residues. The CDR3 DNA follows: TGCGCCAGCAGCCACTCGCGGGAGAGGGGCAAAAACATTCAGTACTTC. It specifies CASSHSRERGKNIQYF.

This clonotype was observed a few times. The chain is built from TRBV9 and TRBJ2-7; TRBD2 agrees at 8 bases. In germline, CDR1 is SGDLS, CDR2 YYNGEE. Losses at the gene ends were 3 bases for V and 0 bases for J; bases not matched to a gene: 11. The CDR3 is made up of 17 amino acids. DNA of the CDR3: TGTGCCAGCAGCGCGCGGGGGGATATCAGGGGCTCCTACGAGCAGTACTTC. Translation gives CASSARGDIRGSYEQYF.

This clonotype was counted a few times. The junction differs from germline at one of its ends, possibly a read error. The chain couples TRBV5-1 to TRBJ1-2; 9 nucleotides align to TRBD1. Per germline, CDR1 SGHRS and CDR2 YFSETQ. CDR3 length: 13 amino acids. CDR3 coding DNA: TGCGCCAGCAGATTGGACAGGGGCGGTGGCTACACCTTC. Translating it yields CASRLDRGGGYTF. Based on the CDR3 plus reference TRBV5-1 and TRBJ1-2, the full variable domain is KAGVTQTPRYLIKTRGQQVTLSCSPISGHRSVSWYQQTPGQGLQFLFEYFSETQRNKGNFPGRFSGRQFSNSRSEMNVSTLELGDSALYLCASRLDRGGGYTFGSGTRLTVV.

This clonotype was seen only a few times. The chain employs TRBV15 and TRBJ2-3; 9 bases are shared with TRBD2. The CDR3 sequence is 16 residues long. Germline lookup yields CDR1 LNHNV and CDR2 YYDKDF (reference sequence). V lost 3 bases and J lost 0; bases outside the gene matches: 4. The CDR3 DNA reads as TGTGCCACCAGCAGTCTAGCGGGATCAAGCACAGATACGCAGTATTTT. Its protein is CATSSLAGSSTDTQYF.

The chain uses TRBV12-3 or TRBV12-4 and TRBJ1-1; D call uncertain. Trimming shortened V by 7 bases and J by 0 bases, and 12 bases separated the two germline ends. The CDR3 runs to 14 residues. The CDR3 nucleotides read TGTGCCAGCACTGGCGGGGAAATGAACACTGAAGCTTTCTTT. Residues: CASTGGEMNTEAFF.

The table lists this clonotype with a few counts. V and J are TRBV7-9 and TRBJ2-1; D is uncertain. Germline V gene data show CDR1 as SEHNR and CDR2 as FQNEAQ (reference sequence). The length of the CDR3 is 14 residues. Trimming pared 0 bases from V and 10 bases from J, leaving 13 bases between. The CDR3, as DNA: TGTGCCAGCAGCTTAGCGCATGGCGTCAGAGAGCAGTTCTTC. Amino acids: CASSLAHGVREQFF.